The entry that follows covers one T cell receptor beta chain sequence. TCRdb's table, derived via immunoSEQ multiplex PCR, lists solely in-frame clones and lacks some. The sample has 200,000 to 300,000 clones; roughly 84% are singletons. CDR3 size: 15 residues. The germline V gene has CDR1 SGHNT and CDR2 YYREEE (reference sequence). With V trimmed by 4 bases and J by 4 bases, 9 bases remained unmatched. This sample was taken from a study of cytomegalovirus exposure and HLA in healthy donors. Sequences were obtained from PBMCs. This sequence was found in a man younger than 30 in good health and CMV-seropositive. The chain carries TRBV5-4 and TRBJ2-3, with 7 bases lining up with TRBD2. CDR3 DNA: TGTGCCAGCAGCGGGGGGGGGACCGCTGCAGATACGCAGTATTTT. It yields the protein CASSGGGTAADTQYF.